One and the same sample provided the 3 T cell receptor beta chains below, sequenced in a study of cytomegalovirus exposure and HLA in healthy donors. PCR was performed using 60 Vbeta and 13 Jbeta primers. The method was immunoSEQ multiplex PCR; TCRdb's version includes in-frame clones alone and lacks a portion of them. The sample holds roughly 73,000 clones. The source material was PBMCs. The receptors stem from a female donor in good health and CMV-seropositive.

This sequence joins TRBV5-1 and TRBJ1-1; 7 positions agree with TRBD1. Germline values: CDR1 SGHRS, CDR2 YFSETQ. Trimming took 5 bases from V and 2 from J; bases not matched to a gene: 12. The CDR3 covers 16 residues. CDR3 loop: CASSLNYRGGNTEAFF. In nucleotides, the CDR3 is TGCGCCAGCAGTTTAAATTACAGGGGAGGAAACACTGAAGCTTTCTTT.

The chain combines TRBV15 with TRBJ1-2; no clear D gene. Germline CDR1 is LNHNV and CDR2 is YYDKDF (reference sequence). V was trimmed by 0 bases and J by 8 bases, leaving 10 bases between them. The CDR3 runs to 13 residues. In nucleotides, the CDR3 is TGTGCCACCAGCAGAGAGCGGTGGCGGGGCTACACCTTC. This encodes CATSRERWRGYTF. The full variable domain, in which reference TRBV15 and TRBJ1-2 provide the parts outside the CDR3, is DAMVIQNPRYQVTQFGKPVTLSCSQTLNHNVMYWYQQKSSQAPKLLFHYYDKDFNNEADTPDNFQSRRPNTSFCFLDIRSPGLGDTAMYLCATSRERWRGYTFGSGTRLTVV.

The V and J genes are TRBV9 and TRBJ2-2, with D possibly being TRBD2 (5 bases). V was pared by 3 bases and J by 6 bases, with 9 bases between. Germline lookup yields CDR1 SGDLS and CDR2 YYNGEE. This CDR3 region has 13 residues. CDR3 sequence (DNA): TGTGCCAGCAGCGCCTCGGGGTCCGGGGAGCTGTTTTTT. Encoded protein: CASSASGSGELFF.